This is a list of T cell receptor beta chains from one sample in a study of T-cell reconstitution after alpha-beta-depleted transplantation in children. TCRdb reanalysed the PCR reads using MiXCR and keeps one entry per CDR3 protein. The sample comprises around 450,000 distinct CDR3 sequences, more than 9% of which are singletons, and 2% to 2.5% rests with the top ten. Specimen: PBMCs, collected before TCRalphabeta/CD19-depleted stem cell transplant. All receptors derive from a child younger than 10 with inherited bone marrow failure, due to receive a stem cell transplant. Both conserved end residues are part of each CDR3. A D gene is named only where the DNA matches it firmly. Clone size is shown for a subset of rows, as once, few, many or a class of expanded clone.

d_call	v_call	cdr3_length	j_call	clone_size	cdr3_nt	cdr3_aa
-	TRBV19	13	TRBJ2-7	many	TGTGCCACCGGACTGGGGAGCGGCTACGAGCAGTACTTC	CATGLGSGYEQYF
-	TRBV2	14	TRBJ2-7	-	TGTGCCAGCAGTGAAGCTCCAGCGGACTACGAGCAGTACTTC	CASSEAPADYEQYF
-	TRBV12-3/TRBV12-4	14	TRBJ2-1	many	TGTGCCAGCAGCCTCCGTCAGACCTACAATGAGCAGTTCTTC	CASSLRQTYNEQFF
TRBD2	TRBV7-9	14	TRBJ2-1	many	TGTGCCAGCAGCTTGTTGGGACTAGCCGATGAGCAGTTCTTC	CASSLLGLADEQFF
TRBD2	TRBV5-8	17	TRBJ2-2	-	TGTGCCAGCAGCACCGGCCTAGCGGGACGGGGCACCGGGGAGCTGTTTTTT	CASSTGLAGRGTGELFF
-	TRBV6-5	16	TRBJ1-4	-	TGTGCCAGCAGTTACTCGTTCGGACGGTCAAATGAAAAACTGTTTTTT	CASSYSFGRSNEKLFF
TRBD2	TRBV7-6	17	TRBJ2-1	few	TGTGCCAGCAGCTCGGGACTAGCGGGAGGACTACGCAATGAGCAGTTCTTC	CASSSGLAGGLRNEQFF
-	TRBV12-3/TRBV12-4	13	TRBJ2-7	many	TGTGCCAGCAGCTCCCGGACAGCCTACGAGCAGTACTTC	CASSSRTAYEQYF
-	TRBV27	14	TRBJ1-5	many	TGTGCCAGCAGTTTTAGGCAGGGCAATCAGCCCCAGCATTTT	CASSFRQGNQPQHF
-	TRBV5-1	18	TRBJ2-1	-	TGCGCCAGCAGCTTGGAGGGTGCTCGAGCGCTCTCCTACAATGAGCAGTTCTTC	CASSLEGARALSYNEQFF
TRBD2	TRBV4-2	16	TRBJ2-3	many	TGTGCCAGCAGCCCGCTAGGGAGGGGTGGCACAGATACGCAGTATTTT	CASSPLGRGGTDTQYF
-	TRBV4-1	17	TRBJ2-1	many	TGCGCCAGCAGCCAAGATGGGGTTCTGAGCTCCTACAATGAGCAGTTCTTC	CASSQDGVLSSYNEQFF
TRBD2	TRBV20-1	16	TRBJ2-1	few	TGCAGTGCTAGAGAACCCCCGGGGGGTCCCTACAATGAGCAGTTCTTC	CSAREPPGGPYNEQFF
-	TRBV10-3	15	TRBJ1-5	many	TGTGCCATCAGTGAGGCAGGGAACGGGTATCAGCCCCAGCATTTT	CAISEAGNGYQPQHF
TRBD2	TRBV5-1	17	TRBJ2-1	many	TGCGCCAGCAGCTGGGGACCTAGCGGGGGAACCTACAATGAGCAGTTCTTC	CASSWGPSGGTYNEQFF
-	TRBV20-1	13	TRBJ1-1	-	TGCAGTGCTAGATCGGGGTTTAACACTGAAGCTTTCTTT	CSARSGFNTEAFF
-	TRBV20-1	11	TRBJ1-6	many	TGCAGTGCTAGCGCGGGAACACCCCTCCACTTT	CSASAGTPLHF
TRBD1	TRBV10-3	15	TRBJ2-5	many	TGTGCCATCGGAGACGGGACAGGGGACTGGGAGACCCAGTACTTC	CAIGDGTGDWETQYF
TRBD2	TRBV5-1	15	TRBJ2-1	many	TGCGCCAGCAGCTTGGATGCGGGAGGCTACAATGAGCAGTTCTTC	CASSLDAGGYNEQFF
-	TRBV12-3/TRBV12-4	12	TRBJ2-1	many	TGTGCCAGCAGAGGATCCCACAATGAGCAGTTCTTC	CASRGSHNEQFF
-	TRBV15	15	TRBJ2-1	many	TGTGCCACCAGCAGAGATTATGGGGGAGCGCGTGAGCAGTTCTTC	CATSRDYGGAREQFF
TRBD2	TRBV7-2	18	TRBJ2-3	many	TGTGCCAGCAGGGAACTAGCGGGCAGGACCCCGAGCACAGATACGCAGTATTTT	CASRELAGRTPSTDTQYF
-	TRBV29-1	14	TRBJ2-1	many	TGCAGCGTTGAAGGCGGACAGCTGGCCAATGAGCAGTTCTTC	CSVEGGQLANEQFF
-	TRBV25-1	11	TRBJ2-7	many	TGTGCCAGCAGTGGGGCGGGGGAGCAGTACTTC	CASSGAGEQYF
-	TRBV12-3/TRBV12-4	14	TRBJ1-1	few	TGTGCCAGCAGTCCAGGGGTTCCTAACACTGAAGCTTTCTTT	CASSPGVPNTEAFF
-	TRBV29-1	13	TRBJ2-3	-	TGCAGCGTCCCCCGGACTGGTTCAGATACGCAGTATTTT	CSVPRTGSDTQYF
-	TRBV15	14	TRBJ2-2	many	TGTGCCACCAGCAGAGATACGTCTACCGGGGAGCTGTTTTTT	CATSRDTSTGELFF
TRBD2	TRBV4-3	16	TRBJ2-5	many	TGCGCCAGCAGCCAAGGACTAGCGGGAGATGGGGAGACCCAGTACTTC	CASSQGLAGDGETQYF
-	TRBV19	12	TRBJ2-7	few	TGTGCCAGTAGTATCCATCCCTACGAGCAGTACTTC	CASSIHPYEQYF
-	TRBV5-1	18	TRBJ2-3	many	TGCGCCAGCAGCTTGGAGTTTCAGACGGGGTGGGGGACAGATACGCAGTATTTT	CASSLEFQTGWGTDTQYF
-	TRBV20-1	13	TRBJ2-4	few	TGCAGTGCCACGTGGCTCCTCGGGAACATTCAGTACTTC	CSATWLLGNIQYF
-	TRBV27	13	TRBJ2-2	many	TGTGCCAGCAGTCCGGTCCTTTCCGGGGAGCTGTTTTTT	CASSPVLSGELFF
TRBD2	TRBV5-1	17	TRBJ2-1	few	TGCGCCAGCAGCTTGTCCTTCGTCCCCGGGGGGAACAATGAGCAGTTCTTC	CASSLSFVPGGNNEQFF
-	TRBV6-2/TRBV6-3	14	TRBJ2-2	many	TGTGCCAGCAGTTATTCGGGGTCGGCCAGAGAGCTGTTTTTT	CASSYSGSARELFF
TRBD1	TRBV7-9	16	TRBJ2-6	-	TGTGCCAGCAGCTTAGGGACAGGGATCTGGGCCAACGTCCTGACTTTC	CASSLGTGIWANVLTF
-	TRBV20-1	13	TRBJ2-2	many	TGCAGTGCTAGAGACAGGGACACCGGGGAGCTGTTTTTT	CSARDRDTGELFF
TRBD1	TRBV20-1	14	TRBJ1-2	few	TGCAGTGCCCGATCGGGACAGGGGGCGGATGGCTACACCTTC	CSARSGQGADGYTF
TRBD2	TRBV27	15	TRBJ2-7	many	TGTGCCAGCAGTTTAGCGGGAGGGCCCGGGAACGAGCAGTACTTC	CASSLAGGPGNEQYF
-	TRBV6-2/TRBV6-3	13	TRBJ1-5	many	TGTGCCAGCAGTTACAGGGTAGGACAGCCCCAGCATTTT	CASSYRVGQPQHF
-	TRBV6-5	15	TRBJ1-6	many	TGTGCCAGCAGTTTTAACGGTGATAAGGATTCACCCCTCCACTTT	CASSFNGDKDSPLHF
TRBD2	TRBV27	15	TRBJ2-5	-	TGTGCCAGCAGTACCCCCCGCGGGGGGCAAGAGACCCAGTACTTC	CASSTPRGGQETQYF
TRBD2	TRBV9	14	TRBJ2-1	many	TGTGCCAGCAACTCGGGAGGGCGAGGGGGGGAGCAGTTCTTC	CASNSGGRGGEQFF
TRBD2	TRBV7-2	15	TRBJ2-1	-	TGTGCCAGCAGCTTGGGGCTAGCGGGTCTCTCCCCGGGGTTCTTC	CASSLGLAGLSPGFF
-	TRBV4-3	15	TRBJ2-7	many	TGCGCCAGCAGCCAAGGCGGGCTTACTTCCTACGAGCAGTACTTC	CASSQGGLTSYEQYF
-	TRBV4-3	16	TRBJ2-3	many	TGCGCCAGCAGCCAGGCAACAGGGTGGAGGACAGATACGCAGTATTTT	CASSQATGWRTDTQYF
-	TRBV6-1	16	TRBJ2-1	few	TGTGCCAGCAGTACGCCGGGACCTAGCCTGGTCAATGAGCAGTTCTTC	CASSTPGPSLVNEQFF
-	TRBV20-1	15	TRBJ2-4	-	TGCAGTGGTTCCCCGTTTGGGCGAGCCAAAAACATTCAGTACTTC	CSGSPFGRAKNIQYF
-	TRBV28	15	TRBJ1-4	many	TGTGCCAGCAGTTTTGGAGGACACCGGAATGAAAAACTGTTTTTT	CASSFGGHRNEKLFF
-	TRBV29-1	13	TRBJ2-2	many	TGCAGCGTTAGCGGGTCGAACACCGGGGAGCTGTTTTTT	CSVSGSNTGELFF
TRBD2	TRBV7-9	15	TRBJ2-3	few	TGTGCCAGCAGCTTCGATTCGGGGGGAATGGATACGCAGTATTTT	CASSFDSGGMDTQYF
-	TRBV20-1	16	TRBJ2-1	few	TGCAGTGCTAGAGATCCGGAGCGCCCCTCCTACAATGAGCAGTTCTTC	CSARDPERPSYNEQFF
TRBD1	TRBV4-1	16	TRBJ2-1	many	TGCGCCAGCAGGGGACAGGAACTTAGCTCCTACAATGAGCAGTTCTTC	CASRGQELSSYNEQFF
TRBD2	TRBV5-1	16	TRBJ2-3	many	TGCGCCAGCAGCTTATTGACTAGCGCCACCACAGATACGCAGTATTTT	CASSLLTSATTDTQYF
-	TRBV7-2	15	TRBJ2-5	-	TGTGCCAGCGCTATCCAGGGGGGGGGTGGTGAGACCCAGTACTTC	CASAIQGGGGETQYF
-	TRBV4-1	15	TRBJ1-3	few	TGCGCCAGCAGCCAAGTCCCCAGTTCTGGAAACACCATATATTTT	CASSQVPSSGNTIYF
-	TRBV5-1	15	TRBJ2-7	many	TGCGCCAGCAGCTTGGCGGGAAGGCAGGGGTACGAGCAGTACTTC	CASSLAGRQGYEQYF
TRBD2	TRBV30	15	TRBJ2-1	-	TGTGCCTGGAGGCCCCCGGGACTAGCGGGAGGCCGGGAGTTCTTC	CAWRPPGLAGGREFF
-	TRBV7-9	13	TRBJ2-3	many	TGTGCCAGCAGCTTTGCAAGGGGGGATACGCAGTATTTT	CASSFARGDTQYF
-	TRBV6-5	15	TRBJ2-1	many	TGTGCCAGCAGTTACGCAGGAAGCTCCTACAATGAGCAGTTCTTC	CASSYAGSSYNEQFF
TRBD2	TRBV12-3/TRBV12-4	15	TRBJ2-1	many	TGTGCCAGCAGCCAAGGACTAGCGGGAGCCAATGAGCAGTTCTTC	CASSQGLAGANEQFF